The clone carrying this TCR beta chain was counted many times. Germline V gene lookup returns CDR1 MNHEY and CDR2 SMNVEV (reference sequence). The CDR3 runs 15 residues. V lost 5 bases to trimming and J lost 5 bases; unmatched junction nucleotides: 8. The study built sorted libraries from 1 million CD4+ or CD8+ T cells. The data belong to a study of neurological immune-mediated disorders. As for the cDNA, it was generated by 5'RACE with 10-nucleotide random UMIs. TCRdb itself ran the 5' RACE reads through MiXCR, one entry per CDR3 protein. The sample has 44,000 or so distinct CDR3 sequences, about 6.3% seen once.

The sample was CD4+ T cells from blood. The rearrangement uses TRBV27 and TRBJ2-1, with 8 bases lining up with TRBD1. This receptor was taken from a middle-aged woman in good health. The CDR3 sequence: CASSVRQGPNNEQFF. As DNA, the CDR3 is TGTGCCAGCAGTGTAAGACAGGGGCCTAACAATGAGCAGTTCTTC.